The 15 T cell receptor beta chains below all came from one sample that was sequenced in a study of memory CD4+ T cells and cytomegalovirus serostatus. The sort gate was single viable CD3+CD4+CD8-CD45RO+ cells for memory CD4+ T cells. Sequencing was performed with immunoSEQ multiplex PCR; in TCRdb, only in-frame clones are kept and a portion is missing. The table records about 92,000 clones, about 80% of them present only once. Sequenced sample: memory CD4+ T cells from blood. The receptors stem from an adult in good health and CMV-seropositive.

V and J are TRBV28 and TRBJ2-7, with D perhaps TRBD1 (5 bases). The CDR3 is made up of 14 amino acids. Germline CDR1 is MDHEN and CDR2 is SYDVKM. Trimming took off 5 bases at V and 0 bases at J, with 11 bases between the two ends. The CDR3 nucleotides read TGTGCCAGCAGTCCGCACAGGAGCTCCTACGAGCAGTACTTC. Encoded protein: CASSPHRSSYEQYF.

The chain carries TRBV6-6 and TRBJ1-4; 7 bases are a match to TRBD1. The V and J ends lost 2 bases and 5 bases, in that order; junction bases with no gene match: 5. In germline, CDR1 is MNHNY, CDR2 SVGAGI (reference sequence). This CDR3 is built from 15 residues. The chain's CDR3 is CASSYQTGLNEKLFF. The CDR3 DNA is TGTGCCAGCAGTTACCAGACAGGGTTGAATGAAAAACTGTTTTTT.

This clone was seen a single time. This chain uses TRBV5-4 with TRBJ1-5; no clear D. The CDR3 has 13 residues. Deletions cut 0 bases from V and 3 bases from J, with 4 bases between. CDR1 is SGHNT and CDR2 is YYREEE in the germline V gene (reference sequence). The CDR3 region is CASSLEVNQPQHF. For the CDR3, the DNA is TGTGCCAGCAGCTTGGAAGTCAATCAGCCCCAGCATTTT.

This clone was seen ten or more times. This rearrangement joins TRBV18 to TRBJ1-2; no reliable D call. V lost 8 bases and J 0 bases, leaving 10 bases between the germline ends. The CDR3 has 13 residues. The germline V gene encodes CDR1 KGHSH and CDR2 LQKENI. This chain's CDR3 is CASAQSSNYGYTF. For the CDR3, the DNA is TGTGCCAGCGCGCAGTCTTCTAACTATGGCTACACCTTC.

The chain carries TRBV7-3 and TRBJ1-3; D is unresolved. V gave up 1 base and J gave up 0 bases, with 19 bases separating them. The CDR3 loop spans 19 amino acids. Germline assignment: CDR1 SGHTA and CDR2 FQGTGA. The CDR3 sequence: CASSLRPGMEGGSGNTIYF. The CDR3 DNA is TGTGCCAGCAGCTTAAGACCGGGAATGGAGGGTGGCTCTGGAAACACCATATATTTT.

The rearrangement joins TRBV9 to TRBJ1-1; 11 bases fit TRBD1. The CDR3 totals 15 residues. Per germline, CDR1 SGDLS and CDR2 YYNGEE. The V gene end was trimmed by 6 bases and the J gene end by 4 bases; junction bases not matched to a gene: 8. This chain's CDR3 is CASKRTGGYGTEAFF. The CDR3 nucleotides are TGTGCCAGCAAACGGACAGGGGGCTATGGCACTGAAGCTTTCTTT.

The table lists this clone with a few counts. The rearrangement uses TRBV5-4 and TRBJ2-1, with D perhaps TRBD1 (9 bases). The ends were cut back, 7 bases at V and 12 bases at J, with 29 bases in the middle. The germline gives CDR1 SGHNT, CDR2 YYREEE (reference sequence). The CDR3 covers 16 residues. For the CDR3, the DNA is TGTGCCAGCGGAGATAAAGGGACAGGGCGGGGGGACCGGCAGTTCTTC. It is translated as CASGDKGTGRGDRQFF.

The chain employs TRBV7-8 and TRBJ1-1; 10 positions match TRBD1. The V gene end was trimmed by 5 bases and the J gene end by 6 bases; junction bases not matched to a gene: 12. The CDR3 length is 16 residues. CDR1 is SGHVS, CDR2 FQNEAQ, per germline. CDR3 DNA sequence: TGTGCCAGCAGCCCCCGGACAGGGGGAGGTTTGGCTGAAGCTTTCTTT. Residues: CASSPRTGGGLAEAFF.

V is TRBV7-9 and J is TRBJ2-1; 8 nucleotides align to TRBD2. Germline V lookup: CDR1 SEHNR, CDR2 FQNEAQ (reference sequence). This CDR3 comprises 17 residues. After removal of 5 bases from V and 4 bases from J, the junction contained 13 bases not matched to a gene. This CDR3 is CASSTGSGSGVYNEQFF. CDR3 in DNA: TGTGCCAGCAGCACAGGTTCGGGTAGCGGGGTATACAATGAGCAGTTCTTC.

The V and J genes are TRBV23-1 and TRBJ2-7, with a possible D match to TRBD2 (5 bases). TRBV23-1 has ORF status, its function being uncertain. The V and J ends lost 3 bases and 4 bases respectively, with 19 bases between them. CDR3 length: 16 amino acids. The DNA of the CDR3 is TGCGCCAGCAGTCACCCCCCGGGATACCCGCGATACGAGCAGTACTTC. This translates into CASSHPPGYPRYEQYF.

CDR3 coding DNA: TGTGCCATCAGTGAGTCAGGGGAAGGCGGCTACACCTTC. Translating it yields CAISESGEGGYTF. J is TRBJ1-2 and V is TRBV10-3; D is possibly TRBD1 (5 bases). Trimming left V 0 bases short and J 8 bases short, with 10 bases between. The CDR3 is made up of 13 amino acids. Germline CDR1 and CDR2: ENHRY and SYGVKD.

The chain couples TRBV18 to TRBJ2-5, with D possibly TRBD1 on 5 matching bases. This CDR3 is 13 amino acids long. CDR1 is KGHSH and CDR2 is LQKENI in the germline V gene. V lost 3 bases, J lost 3 bases, and 8 bases lay in between. The CDR3 reads CASSPTGEETQYF. The CDR3 DNA sequence: TGTGCCAGCTCACCTACAGGTGAAGAGACCCAGTACTTC.

The rearrangement joins TRBV25-1 to TRBJ2-7, with D unresolved. The germline gives CDR1 MGHDK, CDR2 SYGVNS. Between the trimmed V and J ends, which lost 11 bases and 2 bases, there was a span of 13 bases. The length of the CDR3 is 12 residues. The CDR3 bases are TGTGCCCCCCCCTTCCCTACCTACGAGCAGTACTTC. This codes for CAPPFPTYEQYF.

V gene TRBV5-8 combines with J gene TRBJ1-2, with a weak D call TRBD1 (5 bases). Trimming took off 4 bases at V and 3 bases at J, with 10 bases between the two ends. This CDR3 is built from 13 residues. The germline gives CDR1 SGHTS, CDR2 YDEGEE. The DNA of the CDR3 is TGTGCCAGCAGCCCGGGACTGGACTATGGCTACACCTTC. It encodes CASSPGLDYGYTF. Looking up the rest from reference TRBV5-8 and TRBJ1-2 gives the full variable domain: EAGVTQSPTHLIKTRGQQATLRCSPISGHTSVYWYQQALGLGLQFLLWYDEGEERNRGNFPPRFSGRQFPNYSSELNVNALELEDSALYLCASSPGLDYGYTFGSGTRLTVV.

The CDR3 bases are TGCGCCAGCAGCCAAGAAACCATCAGCAGGGAGCTGTTTTTT. Translated, it gives CASSQETISRELFF. V and J are TRBV4-1 and TRBJ2-2; no reliable D call. The CDR3 has 14 amino acids. The ends were cut back, 0 bases at V and 9 bases at J, with 11 bases in the middle. Germline CDR1 MGHRA, CDR2 YSYEKL.